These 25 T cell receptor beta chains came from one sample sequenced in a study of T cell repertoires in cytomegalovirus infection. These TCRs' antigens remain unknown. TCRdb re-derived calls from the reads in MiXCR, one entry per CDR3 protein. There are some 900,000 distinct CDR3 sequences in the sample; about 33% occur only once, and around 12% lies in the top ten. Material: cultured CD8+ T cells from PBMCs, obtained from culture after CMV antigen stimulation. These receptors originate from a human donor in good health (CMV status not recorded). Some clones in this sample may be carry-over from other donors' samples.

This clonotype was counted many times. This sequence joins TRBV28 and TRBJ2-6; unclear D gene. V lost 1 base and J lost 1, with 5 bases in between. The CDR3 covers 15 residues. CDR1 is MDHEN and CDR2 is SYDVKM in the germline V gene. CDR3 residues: CASSLSLSGANVLTF. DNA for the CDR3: TGTGCCAGCAGTTTATCCCTGTCTGGGGCCAACGTCCTGACTTTC.

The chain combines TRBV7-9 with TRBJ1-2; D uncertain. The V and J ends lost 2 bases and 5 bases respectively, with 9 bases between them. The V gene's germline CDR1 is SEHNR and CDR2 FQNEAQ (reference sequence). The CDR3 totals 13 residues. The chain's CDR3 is CASSLRLAYGYTF. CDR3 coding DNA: TGTGCCAGCAGCTTAAGGCTAGCTTATGGCTACACCTTC.

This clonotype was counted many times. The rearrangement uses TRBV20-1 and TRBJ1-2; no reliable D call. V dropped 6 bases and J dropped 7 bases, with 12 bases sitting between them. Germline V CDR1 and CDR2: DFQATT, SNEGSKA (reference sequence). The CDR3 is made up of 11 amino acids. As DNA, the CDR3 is TGCAGTGCCCCTAGGACCGGTGGCTACACCTTC. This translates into CSAPRTGGYTF.

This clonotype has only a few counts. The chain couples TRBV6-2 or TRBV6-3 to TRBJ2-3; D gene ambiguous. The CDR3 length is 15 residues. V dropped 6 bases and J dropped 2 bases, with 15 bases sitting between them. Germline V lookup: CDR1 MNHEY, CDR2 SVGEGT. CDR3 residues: CASSLILIATDTQYF. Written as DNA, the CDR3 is TGTGCCAGCAGCCTCATCCTAATAGCCACAGATACGCAGTATTTT.

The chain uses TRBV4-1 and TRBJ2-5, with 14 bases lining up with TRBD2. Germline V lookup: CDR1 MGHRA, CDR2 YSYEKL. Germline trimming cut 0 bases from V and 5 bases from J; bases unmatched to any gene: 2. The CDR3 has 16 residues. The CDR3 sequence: CASSQEGLAGAETQYF. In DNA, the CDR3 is TGCGCCAGCAGCCAAGAGGGACTAGCGGGGGCCGAGACCCAGTACTTC.

The CDR3 spells CASSLGPTSGGKADTDTQYF. In DNA, the CDR3 is TGTGCCAGCAGCTTGGGCCCGACTAGCGGGGGAAAGGCGGACACAGATACGCAGTATTTT. This sequence joins TRBV7-4 and TRBJ2-3, with 12 bases identical to TRBD2. Germline lookup yields CDR1 SGHVT and CDR2 SQSDAQ. CDR3 length: 20 amino acids. Unmatched junction bases numbered 15, after V lost 3 bases and J lost 2 bases. Looking up the rest from reference TRBV7-4 and TRBJ2-3 gives the full variable domain: GAGVSQSPRYKVAKRGRDVALRCDSISGHVTLYWYRQTLGQGSEVLTYSQSDAQRDKSGRPSGRFSAERPERSVSTLKIQRTEQGDSAVYLCASSLGPTSGGKADTDTQYFGPGTRLTVL.

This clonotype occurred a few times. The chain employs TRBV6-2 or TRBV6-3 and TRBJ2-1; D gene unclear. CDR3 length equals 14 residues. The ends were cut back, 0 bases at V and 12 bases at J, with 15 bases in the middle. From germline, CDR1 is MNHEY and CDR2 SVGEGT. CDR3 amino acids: CASSYSETIQTQFF. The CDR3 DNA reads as TGTGCCAGCAGTTACTCGGAGACCATACAAACGCAGTTCTTC.

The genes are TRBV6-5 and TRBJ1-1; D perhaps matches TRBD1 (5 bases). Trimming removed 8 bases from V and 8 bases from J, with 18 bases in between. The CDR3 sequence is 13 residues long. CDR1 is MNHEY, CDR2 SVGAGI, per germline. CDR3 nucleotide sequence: TGTGCCAGCCACAGAGGTGGGGGATCCGAAGCTTTCTTT. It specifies CASHRGGGSEAFF.

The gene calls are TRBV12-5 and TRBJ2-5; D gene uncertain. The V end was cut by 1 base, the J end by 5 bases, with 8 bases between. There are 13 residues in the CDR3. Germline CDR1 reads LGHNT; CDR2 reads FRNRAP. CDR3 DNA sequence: TGTGCTAGTGGTTTGGGTCTCGAGGAGACCCAGTACTTC. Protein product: CASGLGLEETQYF.

This CDR3 reads CASSDPPGNTGELFF. The CDR3 region has the DNA TGTGCCAGCAGTGACCCTCCGGGCAACACCGGGGAGCTGTTTTTT. J is TRBJ2-2 and V is TRBV6-4; D unclear. This CDR3 has 15 amino acids. The ends were cut back, 2 bases at V and 2 bases at J, with 9 bases in the middle. Germline CDR1 is MRHNA and CDR2 is SNTAGT.

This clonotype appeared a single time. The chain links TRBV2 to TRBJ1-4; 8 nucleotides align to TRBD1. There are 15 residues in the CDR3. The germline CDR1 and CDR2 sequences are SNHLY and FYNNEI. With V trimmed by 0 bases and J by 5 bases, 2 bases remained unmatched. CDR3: CASSEADRVNEKLFF. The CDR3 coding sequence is TGTGCCAGCAGTGAAGCGGACAGGGTGAATGAAAAACTGTTTTTT.

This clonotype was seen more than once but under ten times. The CDR3 spells CSATDPYEQYV. In DNA form, the CDR3 reads TGCAGTGCCACAGACCCTTACGAGCAGTACGTC. The chain recombines TRBV20-1 with TRBJ2-7; no clear D gene. Deletions cut 6 bases from V and 4 bases from J, with 10 bases between. Germline V gives CDR1 DFQATT, CDR2 SNEGSKA (reference sequence). CDR3 length: 11 amino acids.

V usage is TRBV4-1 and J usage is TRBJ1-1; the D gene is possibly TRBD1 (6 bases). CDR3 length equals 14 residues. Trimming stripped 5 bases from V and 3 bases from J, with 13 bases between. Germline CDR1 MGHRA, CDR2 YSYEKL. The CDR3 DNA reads TGCGCCAGCAGCGTGGGGGCAGGGGACACTGAAGCTTTCTTT. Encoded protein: CASSVGAGDTEAFF.

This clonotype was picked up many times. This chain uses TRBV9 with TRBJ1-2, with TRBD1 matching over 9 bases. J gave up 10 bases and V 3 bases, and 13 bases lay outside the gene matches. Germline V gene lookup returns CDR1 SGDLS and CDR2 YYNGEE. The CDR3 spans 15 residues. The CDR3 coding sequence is TGTGCCAGCAGCGAGGGACCGGGACAGGGTGGAGACTACACCTTC. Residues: CASSEGPGQGGDYTF.

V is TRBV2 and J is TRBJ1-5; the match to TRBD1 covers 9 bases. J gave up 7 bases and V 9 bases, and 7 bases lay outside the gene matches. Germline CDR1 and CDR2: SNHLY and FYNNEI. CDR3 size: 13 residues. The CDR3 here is CASWTGEGQPQHF. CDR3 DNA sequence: TGTGCCAGTTGGACAGGGGAGGGACAGCCCCAGCATTTT. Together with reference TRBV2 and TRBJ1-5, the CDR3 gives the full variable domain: EPEVTQTPSHQVTQMGQEVILRCVPISNHLYFYWYRQILGQKVEFLVSFYNNEISEKSEIFDDQFSVERPDGSNFTLKIRSTKLEDSAMYFCASWTGEGQPQHFGDGTRLSIL.

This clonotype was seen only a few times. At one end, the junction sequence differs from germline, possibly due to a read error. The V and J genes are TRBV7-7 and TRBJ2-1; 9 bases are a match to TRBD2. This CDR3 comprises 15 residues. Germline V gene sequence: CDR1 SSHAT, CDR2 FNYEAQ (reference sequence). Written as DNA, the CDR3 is TGTGCTAGCAGCTTAGGTGGCGGGGGGGCCTTTGAGCAGTTCTTC. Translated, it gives CASSLGGGGAFEQFF.

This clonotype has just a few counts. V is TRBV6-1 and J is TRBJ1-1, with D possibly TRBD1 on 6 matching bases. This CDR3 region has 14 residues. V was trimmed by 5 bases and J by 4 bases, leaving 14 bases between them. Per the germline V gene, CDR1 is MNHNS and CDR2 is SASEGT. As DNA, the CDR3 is TGTGCCAGCAGTTACGGGGGCGAGGGCACTGAAGCTTTCTTT. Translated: CASSYGGEGTEAFF.

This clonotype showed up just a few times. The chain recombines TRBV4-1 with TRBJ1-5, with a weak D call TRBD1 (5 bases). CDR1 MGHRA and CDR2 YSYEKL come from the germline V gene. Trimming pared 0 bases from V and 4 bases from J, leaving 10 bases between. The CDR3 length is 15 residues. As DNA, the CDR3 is TGCGCCAGCAGCCAAGATTTGGCAGGGAATCAGCCCCAGCATTTT. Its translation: CASSQDLAGNQPQHF.

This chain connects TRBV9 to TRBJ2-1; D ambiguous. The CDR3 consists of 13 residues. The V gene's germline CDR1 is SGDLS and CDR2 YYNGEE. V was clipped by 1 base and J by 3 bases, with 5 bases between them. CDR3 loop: CASSVYLYNEQFF. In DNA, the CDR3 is TGTGCCAGCAGCGTATACCTCTACAATGAGCAGTTCTTC.

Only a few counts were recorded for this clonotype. This chain's CDR3 is CASSQVMGYEQYV. CDR3 sequence (DNA): TGCGCCAGCAGCCAAGTAATGGGCTACGAGCAGTACGTC. The chain is built from TRBV4-1 and TRBJ2-7; D uncertain. The germline V gene has CDR1 MGHRA and CDR2 YSYEKL. This CDR3 has 13 residues. The V and J ends lost 1 base and 3 bases respectively, with 7 bases between them.

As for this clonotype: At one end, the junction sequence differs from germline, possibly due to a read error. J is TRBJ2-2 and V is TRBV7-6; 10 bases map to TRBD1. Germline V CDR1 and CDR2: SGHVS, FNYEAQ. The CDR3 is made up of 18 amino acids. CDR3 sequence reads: CASSLEVTGGGYTGELFF. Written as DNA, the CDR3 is TGTGCCAGCAGCTTAGAGGTGACAGGGGGCGGCTACACAGGGGAGCTGTTTTTT.

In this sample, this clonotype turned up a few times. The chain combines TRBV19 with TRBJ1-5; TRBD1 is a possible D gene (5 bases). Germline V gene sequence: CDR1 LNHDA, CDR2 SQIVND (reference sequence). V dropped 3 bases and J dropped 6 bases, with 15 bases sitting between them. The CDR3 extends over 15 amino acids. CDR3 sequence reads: CASSIVGRATQPQHF. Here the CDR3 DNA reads TGTGCCAGTAGTATTGTCGGCAGGGCTACTCAGCCCCAGCATTTT.

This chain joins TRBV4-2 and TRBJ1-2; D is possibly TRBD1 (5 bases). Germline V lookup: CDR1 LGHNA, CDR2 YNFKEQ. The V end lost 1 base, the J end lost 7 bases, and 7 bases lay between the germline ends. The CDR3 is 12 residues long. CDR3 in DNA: TGTGCCAGCAGCCAAGGACAGCCTGGCTACACCTTC. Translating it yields CASSQGQPGYTF.

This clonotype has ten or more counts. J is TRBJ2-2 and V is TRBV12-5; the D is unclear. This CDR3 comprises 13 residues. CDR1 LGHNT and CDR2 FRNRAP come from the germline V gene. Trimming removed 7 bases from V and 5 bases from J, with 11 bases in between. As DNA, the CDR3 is TGTGCTAGTGAAGACGAAGAGACCGGGGAGCTGTTTTTT. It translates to CASEDEETGELFF.

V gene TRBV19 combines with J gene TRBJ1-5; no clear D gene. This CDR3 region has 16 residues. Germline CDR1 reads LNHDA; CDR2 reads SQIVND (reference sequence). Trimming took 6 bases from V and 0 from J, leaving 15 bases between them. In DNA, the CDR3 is TGTGCCAGTAGCCCTTTCCCGGAGGGTAGCAATCAGCCCCAGCATTTT. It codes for CASSPFPEGSNQPQHF.